The 8 T cell receptor beta chains below all came from one sample that was sequenced in a study of monozygotic twins with inflammatory bowel disease. No DNA is given; TCRdb re-called the 5' RACE reads and lists each CDR3 protein once. This table holds over 110,000 distinct CDR3 sequences. The sample comprised blood. These receptors all stem from a human donor with ulcerative colitis or Crohn's disease, or a healthy co-twin of an affected twin (not recorded which).

The rearrangement links TRBV2 to TRBJ2-2; TCRdb proposes TRBD1, but this gene call is untestable without DNA. Per the germline V gene, CDR1 is SNHLY and CDR2 is FYNNEI. The CDR3 totals 16 residues. CDR3: CASSPLQQGYTGELFF.

The chain employs TRBV5-6 and TRBJ2-7; the TRBD1 assignment by TCRdb is unverifiable without DNA. The germline V gene has CDR1 SGHDT and CDR2 YYEEEE. The CDR3 consists of 13 residues. CDR3 region: CASSRTGSDEQYF.

V and J are TRBV5-1 and TRBJ1-6; TCRdb gives TRBD1 as the D gene, but with no DNA this cannot be confirmed. The CDR3 is made up of 14 amino acids. The germline V gene has CDR1 SGHRS and CDR2 YFSETQ. The CDR3 region is CASSLSDSSAPLHF.

V is TRBV7-3 and J is TRBJ2-5; TCRdb reports TRBD1, a call that lacks DNA to check it against. This CDR3 is built from 16 residues. CDR1 and CDR2 from the germline V gene are SGHTA and FQGTGA. CDR3 protein: CASSLGDSLYQETQYF.

V is TRBV27 and J is TRBJ1-5; TCRdb selects TRBD1, and the lack of DNA leaves this call unchecked. Germline V gene data show CDR1 as MNHEY and CDR2 as SMNVEV (reference sequence). The CDR3 extends over 16 amino acids. CDR3 amino acids: CASSLSLLEGGQPQHF.

The chain combines TRBV29-1 with TRBJ2-7; TCRdb indicates TRBD1, and absent DNA this call remains unverified. The CDR3 totals 12 residues. Germline loops: CDR1 SQVTM, CDR2 ANQGSEA. Here the CDR3 reads CSVGQGAREQYF.

The V call is TRBV27, the J call TRBJ2-3; absent DNA, TCRdb's TRBD1 call cannot be checked. The CDR3 covers 14 residues. Germline CDR1 is MNHEY and CDR2 is SMNVEV (reference sequence). The CDR3 sequence: CASSSPITPDTQYF.

This chain connects TRBV25-1 to TRBJ1-5; TCRdb picks TRBD1, but there is no DNA to check that call. CDR3 length: 15 amino acids. In germline, CDR1 is MGHDK, CDR2 SYGVNS. The CDR3 loop reads CASSGKEQGGISQHF.